This is a list of T cell receptor beta chains from one sample in a study of blood T cell repertoires in COVID-19. Measured with immunoSEQ multiplex PCR; TCRdb has only the in-frame clones, and not every one. The data show about 300,000 clones, more than 75% seen once. Sequenced sample: peripheral blood. The receptor set was obtained from a woman between 45 and 65 years old with acute or convalescent COVID-19. Both conserved end residues are part of each CDR3. The D gene is left open where the match is weak. Rows may omit the clone size; those that give it use once, few, many or a size class.

clone size	V gene	J gene	D gene	CDR3 DNA	CDR3 protein
few	TRBV4-2	TRBJ1-1	-	TGTGCCAGCAGCCAGGCGTCAGGGTTATACGAAGCTTTCTTT	CASSQASGLYEAFF
-	TRBV28	TRBJ2-1	-	TGTGCCAGCAGTTTAGTCTCCGGGACACGTTACAATGAGCAGTTCTTC	CASSLVSGTRYNEQFF
few	TRBV6-5	TRBJ2-7	-	TGTGCCAGCAGTCACCGGGACACCAAATACGAGCAGTACTTC	CASSHRDTKYEQYF
-	TRBV5-1	TRBJ2-1	-	TGCGCCAGCAGCAGGCAGTCGGGAAACTACAATGAGCAGTTCTTC	CASSRQSGNYNEQFF
-	TRBV5-6	TRBJ2-1	-	TGTGCCAGCAGCTTGAGCACAGATCGTAAATACAATGAGCAGTTCTTC	CASSLSTDRKYNEQFF
-	TRBV7-3	TRBJ2-1	TRBD2	TGTGCCAGCAGCCCGGGACTAGCTTCCAATGAGCAGTTCTTC	CASSPGLASNEQFF
-	TRBV4-1	TRBJ1-4	-	TGCGCCAGCAGCCCCGGGGGGGCGAACGTTGCAACTAATGAAAAACTGTTTTTT	CASSPGGANVATNEKLFF
-	TRBV4-1	TRBJ2-7	TRBD2	TGCGCCAGCAGCCAGGGGACTAGCGGGAGTATCGGCTACGAGCAGTACTTC	CASSQGTSGSIGYEQYF
-	TRBV29-1	TRBJ1-1	-	TGCAGCGTTCACCCTGCCGAGGGGGACACTGAAGCTTTCTTT	CSVHPAEGDTEAFF
few	TRBV10-3	TRBJ2-2	TRBD2	TGTGCCATCAGGAGGACTAGCGGGAGGGGACGGAACACCGGGGAGCTGTTTTTT	CAIRRTSGRGRNTGELFF
-	TRBV7-3	TRBJ2-1	TRBD2	TGTGCCAGCAGCTTAGCCGGGACTAGTCAATACAATGAGCAGTTCTTC	CASSLAGTSQYNEQFF
few	TRBV28	TRBJ2-1	TRBD2	TGTGCCAGCAGTGCACCCGGAGCGGGAGTCGAGTTCTTC	CASSAPGAGVEFF
-	TRBV2	TRBJ1-5	-	TGTGCCAGCAGTGAAGCGCTTCGGGGGATGACCCAGCATTTT	CASSEALRGMTQHF
once	TRBV7-2	TRBJ1-4	TRBD1	TGTGCCAGCAGCCCTCCGACAGGGGGCGCTGAAAAACTGTTTTTT	CASSPPTGGAEKLFF
-	TRBV4-3	TRBJ2-1	-	TGCGCCAGCAGCCAAGATAGCGGCTCGTTGAGAGGTGGAGAGCAGTTCTTC	CASSQDSGSLRGGEQFF
-	TRBV19	TRBJ1-5	-	TGTGCCAGTAGTATTGTAAATCAGCCCCAGCATTTT	CASSIVNQPQHF
-	TRBV5-1	TRBJ2-7	TRBD1	TGCGCCAGCAGCTTGGGGCAGGGGGTTATGTACGAGCAGTACTTC	CASSLGQGVMYEQYF
-	TRBV19	TRBJ2-1	TRBD2	TGTGCCAGTAGTTTGGGGGAGGGGAGACTCAATGAGCAGTTCTTC	CASSLGEGRLNEQFF
-	TRBV7-3	TRBJ2-2	TRBD2	TGTGCCAGCAGCTTAGCGGGAGATGGGACCGGGGAGCTGTTTTTT	CASSLAGDGTGELFF
-	TRBV7-9	TRBJ2-2	-	TGTGCCAGCAGCTTAGCTATAACAGGGCTGTTTTTT	CASSLAITGLFF
-	TRBV14	TRBJ2-3	TRBD1	TGTGCCAGCAGCCAAAACAGGGGAGATACGCAGTATTTT	CASSQNRGDTQYF
-	TRBV28	TRBJ2-7	TRBD1	TGTGCCAGCAGTTTTAGCGGGACAGGGGCCTACGAGCAGTACTTC	CASSFSGTGAYEQYF
-	TRBV2	TRBJ1-2	-	TGTGCCAGCCGACGCAGGGCCGTCTATGGCTACACCTTC	CASRRRAVYGYTF
-	TRBV27	TRBJ2-7	-	TGTGCCAGCAGTCTCCCCCCTGGGCAGGGATCCTACGAGCAGTACTTC	CASSLPPGQGSYEQYF
-	TRBV19	TRBJ1-2	-	TGTGCCAGTAGTAACAGGGATCAGGGCTACACCTTC	CASSNRDQGYTF
-	TRBV7-9	TRBJ2-5	TRBD2	TGTGCCAGCAGCTTATCGACTAGCGGAGGCGAGACCCAGTACTTC	CASSLSTSGGETQYF
-	TRBV5-1	TRBJ2-3	TRBD2	TGCGCCAGCAGCTTCGCACTAGCGGGAGGGAATACGCAGTATTTT	CASSFALAGGNTQYF
-	TRBV7-2	TRBJ2-7	TRBD2	TGTGCCAGCAGCCCTCCCGGACTAGCGGGTATTCCCCTCGATCAGTACTTC	CASSPPGLAGIPLDQYF
-	TRBV4-3	TRBJ1-2	TRBD1	TGCGCCAGCAGCCAAGACCTCGACAGGGCGTCCAACTATGGCTACACCTTC	CASSQDLDRASNYGYTF
-	TRBV30	TRBJ2-4	TRBD1	TGTGCCTGGGGGACAGGGGGCGCAAAGCGGGAGTACTTC	CAWGTGGAKREYF
once	TRBV13	TRBJ2-3	-	TGTGCCAGCAGCTCCGCCCCACTAGAAGCCACAGATACGCAGTATTTT	CASSSAPLEATDTQYF
-	TRBV19	TRBJ1-1	-	TGTGCCAGTAGAGAACCCAAGGGGATGAACACTGAAGCTTTCTTT	CASREPKGMNTEAFF
-	TRBV6-6	TRBJ2-5	TRBD2	TGTGCCAGCAGTTCGCCTGGGACTAGCGGAGAAGAGACCCAGTACTTC	CASSSPGTSGEETQYF
-	TRBV7-6	TRBJ1-2	TRBD1	TGTGCCAGCAGCTTATTCCTTGGGACAGGGGCTGGCTACACCTTC	CASSLFLGTGAGYTF
-	TRBV6-7	TRBJ2-2	TRBD2	TGTGCCAGCAGTTACCGGGAGACTAGCGGGAGATGCGGCGGGGAGCTGTTTTTT	CASSYRETSGRCGGELFF
-	TRBV10-3	TRBJ2-7	TRBD2	TGTGCCATCAGTGAGTCCGGGGGAGGGCAGGAGCAGTACTTC	CAISESGGGQEQYF
-	TRBV19	TRBJ1-1	-	TGTGCCAGTAGAATACAGGGTTCGACACCTGAAGCTTTCTTT	CASRIQGSTPEAFF
-	TRBV19	TRBJ2-6	-	TGTGCCAGTAGTTGGACTTATACTTCGACCTCTGGGGCCAACGTCCTGACTTTC	CASSWTYTSTSGANVLTF
-	TRBV27	TRBJ2-2	-	TGTGCCAGCAACCTACAGGGTAACACCGGGGAGCTGTTTTTT	CASNLQGNTGELFF
once	TRBV28	TRBJ2-1	TRBD2	TGTGCCAGCAGTGCGCCTTTGAGCGGGAGGGCCCAGGGCAATGAGCAGTTCTTC	CASSAPLSGRAQGNEQFF
-	TRBV5-4	TRBJ1-1	TRBD1	TGTGCCAGCAGCTCCAAAAAACAGGGGGGGAACACTGAAGCTTTCTTT	CASSSKKQGGNTEAFF
-	TRBV11-2	TRBJ2-1	-	TGTGCCAGCAGCTTATCCCTGGGCACAACCTACAATGAGCAGTTCTTC	CASSLSLGTTYNEQFF
-	TRBV5-4	TRBJ1-4	-	TGTGCCAGCAGCTTCGGGGGTACAACTAATGAAAAACTGTTTTTT	CASSFGGTTNEKLFF
-	TRBV19	TRBJ1-2	TRBD1	TGTGCCAGTATGGACAGGGAGGGCTATGGCTACACCTTC	CASMDREGYGYTF
-	TRBV28	TRBJ2-1	TRBD1	TGTGCCAGCAGTTTTCGGACAGGGTGGGTAGTAATCGGTGAGCAGTTCTTC	CASSFRTGWVVIGEQFF
-	TRBV5-4	TRBJ2-2	TRBD1	TGTGCCAGCAGTTCTCACTTGACAGGGAATACCGGGGAGCTGTTTTTT	CASSSHLTGNTGELFF
-	TRBV27	TRBJ2-1	-	TGTGCCGGCAGTTTGCGGAAGATTAGCTCCTACAATGAGCAGTTCTTC	CAGSLRKISSYNEQFF
few	TRBV9	TRBJ1-3	-	TGTGCCAGCAGCGTAGAGCCTCTCTCTGGAAACACCATATATTTT	CASSVEPLSGNTIYF
-	TRBV7-3	TRBJ2-4	-	TGTGCCAGCAGCCCGGGCCAGGGGATGAACATTCAGTACTTC	CASSPGQGMNIQYF
-	TRBV28	TRBJ1-5	-	TGTGCCAGCAGTTTATTGGGGGCCGGGCAGCCCCAGCATTTT	CASSLLGAGQPQHF
-	TRBV3-1/TRBV3-2	TRBJ2-5	-	TGTGCCAGCAGCCAAGCCGGTCAAGAGCGGAGCCAAGAGACCCAGTACTTC	CASSQAGQERSQETQYF
-	TRBV28	TRBJ2-7	-	TGTGCCACCGGGGTAGCGACCCAGTGGGAGTACTTC	CATGVATQWEYF
few	TRBV7-3	TRBJ2-2	TRBD2	TGTGCCAGCAGCTCCGGACTAGCGACCGGGGAGCTGTTTTTT	CASSSGLATGELFF
once	TRBV5-1	TRBJ1-6	TRBD1	TGCGCCAGCACTCCCGGGACAGGGGGTTCACCCCTCCACTTT	CASTPGTGGSPLHF
-	TRBV6-5	TRBJ1-2	-	TGTGCCAGCAGTAACAGGGTTAGCTACACCTTC	CASSNRVSYTF
-	TRBV18	TRBJ2-7	TRBD2	TGTGCCAGCTCACCACCACTAGCGGGAGCCCACGAGCAGTACTTC	CASSPPLAGAHEQYF
once	TRBV7-6	TRBJ2-2	TRBD1	TGTGCCAGCAGCCCCCGACAGGGGTCGGGCACCGGGGAGCTGTTTTTT	CASSPRQGSGTGELFF
-	TRBV11-3	TRBJ2-2	-	TGTGCCAGCAGCTTCGGCAGGGCCCCGGACACCGGGGAGCTGTTTTTT	CASSFGRAPDTGELFF